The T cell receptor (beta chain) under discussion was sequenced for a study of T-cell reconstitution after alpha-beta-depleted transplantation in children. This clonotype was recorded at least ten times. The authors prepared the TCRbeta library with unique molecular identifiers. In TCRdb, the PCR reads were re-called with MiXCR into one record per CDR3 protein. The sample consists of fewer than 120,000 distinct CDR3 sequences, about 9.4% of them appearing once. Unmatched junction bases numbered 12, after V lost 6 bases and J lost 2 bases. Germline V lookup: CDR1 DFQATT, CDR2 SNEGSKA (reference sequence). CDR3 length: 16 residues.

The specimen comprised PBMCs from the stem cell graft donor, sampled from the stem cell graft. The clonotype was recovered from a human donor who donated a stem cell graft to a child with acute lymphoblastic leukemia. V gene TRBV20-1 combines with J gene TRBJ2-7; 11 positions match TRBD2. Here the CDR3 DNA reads TGCAGTGCCAAAAACCCCTCGGGACTAGCGGCCTACGAGCAGTACTTC. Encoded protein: CSAKNPSGLAAYEQYF.